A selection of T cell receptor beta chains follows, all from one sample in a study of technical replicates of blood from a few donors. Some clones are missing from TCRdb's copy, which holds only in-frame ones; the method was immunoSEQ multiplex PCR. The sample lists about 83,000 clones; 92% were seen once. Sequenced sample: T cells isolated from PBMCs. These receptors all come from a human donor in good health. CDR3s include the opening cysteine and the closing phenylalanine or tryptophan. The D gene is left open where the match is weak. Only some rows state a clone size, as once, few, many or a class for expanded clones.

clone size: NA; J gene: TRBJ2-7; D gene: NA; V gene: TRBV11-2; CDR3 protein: CASSQDSYEQYF; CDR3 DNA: TGTGCCAGCAGCCAAGACAGTTACGAGCAGTACTTC
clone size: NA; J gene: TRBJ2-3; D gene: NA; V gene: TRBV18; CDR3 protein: CASSPGHHPTDTQYF; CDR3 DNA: TGTGCCAGCTCACCCGGACACCACCCCACAGATACGCAGTATTTT
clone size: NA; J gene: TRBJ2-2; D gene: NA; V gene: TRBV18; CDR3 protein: CASSPLTGVTGELFF; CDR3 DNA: TGTGCCAGCTCACCATTGACAGGAGTCACCGGGGAGCTGTTTTTT
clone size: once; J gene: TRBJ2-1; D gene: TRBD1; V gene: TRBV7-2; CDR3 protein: CASSTRDSFSGSAVNEQFF; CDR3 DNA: TGTGCCAGCAGCACCCGGGACAGCTTTTCCGGGTCTGCGGTGAATGAGCAGTTCTTC
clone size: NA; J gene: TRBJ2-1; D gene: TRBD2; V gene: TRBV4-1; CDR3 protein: CASSQEGLAENEQFF; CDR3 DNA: TGCGCCAGCAGCCAAGAAGGACTAGCGGAAAATGAGCAGTTCTTC
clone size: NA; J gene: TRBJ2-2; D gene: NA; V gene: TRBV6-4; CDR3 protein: CASSDSSYPTGELFF; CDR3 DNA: TGTGCCAGCAGTGACTCCAGTTATCCTACCGGGGAGCTGTTTTTT
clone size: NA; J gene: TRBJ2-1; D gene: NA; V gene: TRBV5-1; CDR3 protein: CASSLVGRDNEQFF; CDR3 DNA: TGCGCCAGCAGCTTGGTTGGCAGGGACAATGAGCAGTTCTTC
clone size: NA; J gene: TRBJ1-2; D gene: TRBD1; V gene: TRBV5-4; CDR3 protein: CASSLADRAYGYTF; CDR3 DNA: TGTGCCAGCAGCTTGGCGGACAGGGCCTATGGCTACACCTTC
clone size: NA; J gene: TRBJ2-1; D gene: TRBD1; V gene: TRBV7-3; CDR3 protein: CASSSARTGANEQFF; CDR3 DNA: TGTGCCAGCAGCTCCGCACGGACAGGGGCTAATGAGCAGTTCTTC
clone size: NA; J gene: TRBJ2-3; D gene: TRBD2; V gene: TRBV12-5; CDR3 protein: CARILLEAGEADTQYF; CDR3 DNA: TGTGCTAGGATTCTCTTGGAGGCGGGAGAGGCAGATACGCAGTATTTT
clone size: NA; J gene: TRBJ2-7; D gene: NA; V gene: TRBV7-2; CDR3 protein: CASSPDRGSYEQYF; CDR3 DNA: TGTGCCAGCAGCCCGGACCGGGGCTCCTACGAGCAGTACTTC
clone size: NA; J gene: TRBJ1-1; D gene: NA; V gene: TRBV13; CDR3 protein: CASSLDRNTEAFF; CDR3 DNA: TGTGCCAGCAGCTTAGACAGGAACACTGAAGCTTTCTTT
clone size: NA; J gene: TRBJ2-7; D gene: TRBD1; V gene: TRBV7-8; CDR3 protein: CASSGRDREAYEQYF; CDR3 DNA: TGTGCCAGCAGCGGCCGGGACAGGGAAGCCTACGAGCAGTACTTC
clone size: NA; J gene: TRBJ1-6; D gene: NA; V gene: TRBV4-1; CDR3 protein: CASSQPTTVYTSLDF; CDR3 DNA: TGCGCCAGCAGCCAACCCACGACAGTTTACACCTCTCTCGACTTT
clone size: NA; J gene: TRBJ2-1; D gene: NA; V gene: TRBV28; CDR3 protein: CASSRGLHEQFF; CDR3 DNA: TGTGCCAGCAGCAGGGGTTTGCATGAGCAGTTCTTC